The rows below give T cell receptor beta chains drawn from one sample of a study of blood T cell repertoires in COVID-19. The data were produced by immunoSEQ multiplex PCR, yet TCRdb's version contains in-frame clones alone and is incomplete. Here the sample spans about 140,000 clones, 75% to 80% being singletons. The material sequenced was PBMCs or T cells enriched from blood (not recorded which). The receptors were gathered from a woman aged 45-59 years who had recovered from COVID-19. Both conserved end residues are part of each CDR3. A D gene is named only where the DNA matches it firmly. Only some rows state a clone size, as once, few, many or a class for expanded clones.

V	J	D	size	CDR3	DNA
TRBV30	TRBJ2-3	TRBD1	NA	CAWSPGQDYSTDTQYF	TGTGCCTGGAGTCCTGGACAGGATTACAGCACAGATACGCAGTATTTT
TRBV13	TRBJ2-5	TRBD1	NA	CASSLGRDREETQYF	TGTGCCAGCAGCTTAGGCCGTGACAGGGAAGAGACCCAGTACTTC
TRBV18	TRBJ2-5	NA	NA	CASSPIHQETQYF	TGTGCCAGCTCACCAATCCATCAAGAGACCCAGTACTTC
TRBV18	TRBJ1-4	NA	NA	CASSPQATEREKLFF	TGTGCCAGCTCACCACAAGCGACAGAGCGTGAAAAACTGTTTTTT
TRBV6-1	TRBJ1-4	TRBD1	NA	CASSEVQQGVEKLFF	TGTGCCAGCAGTGAAGTCCAACAGGGGGTTGAAAAACTGTTTTTT
TRBV30	TRBJ1-5	TRBD1	NA	CAWSELGTGRPEPQHF	TGTGCCTGGAGTGAATTAGGGACAGGACGACCGGAGCCCCAGCATTTT
TRBV10-3	TRBJ2-1	NA	NA	CAISTSGLAGTNEQFF	NA
TRBV10-3	TRBJ1-5	NA	NA	CAISDREDQPQHF	TGTGCCATCAGTGACAGGGAAGACCAGCCCCAGCATTTT
TRBV7-2	TRBJ2-1	TRBD2	NA	CASSLVLAEYNEQFF	TGTGCCAGCAGCTTAGTACTAGCGGAATACAATGAGCAGTTCTTC
TRBV4-2	TRBJ2-1	TRBD1	NA	CASSQEGTGAYNEQFF	TGTGCCAGCAGCCAAGAAGGGACAGGGGCGTACAATGAGCAGTTCTTC
TRBV30	TRBJ2-1	TRBD2	NA	CAWSSGRGLEQFF	TGTGCCTGGAGTAGCGGGAGGGGGTTAGAGCAGTTCTTC
TRBV19	TRBJ1-2	TRBD1	NA	CASSIDRHRTGMGYTF	TGTGCCAGTAGTATAGATCGCCATCGGACAGGGATGGGCTACACCTTC
TRBV27	TRBJ1-2	TRBD1	once	CASTRTGGYGYTF	TGTGCCAGCACCAGGACAGGGGGTTATGGCTACACCTTC
TRBV28	TRBJ1-4	TRBD1	NA	CASSGRSEGALNEKLFF	TGTGCCAGCAGTGGGCGCTCCGAGGGGGCCCTTAATGAAAAACTGTTTTTT
TRBV3-1/TRBV3-2	TRBJ1-6	TRBD1	many	CASSFTGGQGVSPLHF	TGTGCCAGCAGCTTCACCGGTGGACAGGGGGTCTCACCCCTCCACTTT
TRBV5-1	TRBJ1-6	TRBD1	NA	CASSPGQGYSPLHF	TGCGCCAGCAGCCCGGGACAGGGGTACTCACCCCTCCACTTT
TRBV4-1	TRBJ1-3	TRBD1	few	CASSQDGTGGNTIYF	TGCGCCAGCAGCCAAGATGGGACAGGGGGAAACACCATATATTTT
TRBV11-2	TRBJ1-2	NA	NA	CASSPSGRLYGYTF	TGTGCCAGCAGCCCGTCGGGTCGGCTCTATGGCTACACCTTC
TRBV7-6	TRBJ1-2	NA	few	CASSPGAGVAYGYTF	TGTGCCAGCTCCCCCGGGGCAGGGGTGGCCTATGGCTACACCTTC
TRBV5-1	TRBJ1-1	NA	NA	CASSVRLIGDPTLNTEAFF	TGCGCCAGCAGCGTTCGTCTTATTGGAGACCCTACCCTGAACACTGAAGCTTTCTTT
TRBV2	TRBJ2-1	NA	once	CASSEFLGQGNYEQFF	TGTGCCAGCAGTGAATTTCTTGGGCAGGGGAATTATGAGCAGTTCTTC
TRBV2	TRBJ2-7	NA	once	CASSLFLSNSGEQYF	TGTGCCAGCAGTCTTTTTTTATCCAACTCGGGCGAGCAGTACTTC
TRBV12-3/TRBV12-4	TRBJ1-2	NA	NA	CASSRLDGDGYTF	TGTGCCAGCAGCCGCTTGGACGGGGATGGCTACACCTTC
TRBV28	TRBJ1-5	NA	NA	CASTSLDSNQPQHF	TGTGCCAGCACGTCCCTAGATAGCAATCAGCCCCAGCATTTT
TRBV25-1	TRBJ2-3	TRBD1	many	CASGTASTDTQYF	TGTGCCAGTGGGACAGCTAGCACAGATACGCAGTATTTT
TRBV28	TRBJ2-5	TRBD2	NA	CASSLNGLAGIQETQYF	TGTGCCAGCAGTTTAAACGGACTAGCGGGCATCCAAGAGACCCAGTACTTC
TRBV7-3	TRBJ2-2	TRBD2	NA	CASSSTLAGGTGELFF	TGTGCCAGCAGCTCCACCTTAGCGGGGGGGACCGGGGAGCTGTTTTTT
TRBV30	TRBJ2-7	NA	NA	CAWSGGSYEQYF	TGTGCCTGGAGTGGAGGGAGCTACGAGCAGTACTTC
TRBV19	TRBJ1-5	NA	NA	CASRDKLNQPQHF	TGTGCCAGTAGGGACAAACTTAATCAGCCCCAGCATTTT
TRBV7-3	TRBJ1-1	NA	NA	CASSLGGSKTEAFF	TGTGCCAGCAGCTTGGGTGGGAGTAAGACTGAAGCTTTCTTT
TRBV19	TRBJ2-5	NA	NA	CASSPGETQYF	TGTGCCAGTAGCCCGGGGGAGACCCAGTACTTC
TRBV3-1/TRBV3-2	TRBJ1-6	NA	NA	CASSQAFPTGSSPLHF	TGTGCCAGCAGCCAAGCCTTTCCTACAGGGAGTTCACCCCTCCACTTT
TRBV6-5	TRBJ1-4	TRBD1	few	CASSKDRVKLFF	TGTGCCAGCAGCAAGGACAGGGTAAAACTGTTTTTT
TRBV19	TRBJ2-2	NA	once	CASSPTAGELFF	TGTGCCAGTAGCCCGACAGCTGGGGAGCTGTTTTTT
TRBV11-2	TRBJ1-4	NA	once	CASSLGSGDEKLFF	TGTGCCAGCAGCTTGGGCTCCGGGGATGAAAAACTGTTTTTT
TRBV5-1	TRBJ2-7	NA	NA	CASSFKLDSEQYF	TGCGCCAGCAGCTTTAAGTTAGACTCCGAGCAGTACTTC
TRBV6-5	TRBJ1-1	NA	NA	CASGGGDTEAFF	TGTGCCAGCGGGGGAGGGGACACTGAAGCTTTCTTT
TRBV4-1	TRBJ1-5	TRBD1	NA	CASSAPGQGGVGNQPQHF	TGCGCCAGCAGCGCCCCGGGACAGGGTGGTGTGGGCAATCAGCCCCAGCATTTT
TRBV7-9	TRBJ2-1	TRBD2	NA	CASSFGLATNEQFF	TGTGCCAGCAGCTTCGGACTAGCGACCAATGAGCAGTTCTTC
TRBV7-9	TRBJ2-1	TRBD2	NA	CASSSRVAGAYNEQFF	TGTGCCAGCAGCTCCCGGGTAGCGGGGGCCTACAATGAGCAGTTCTTC
TRBV28	TRBJ1-5	TRBD1	NA	CASSHPRDRGRVAQHF	TGTGCCAGCAGCCACCCCCGGGACAGGGGGAGGGTGGCCCAGCATTTT
TRBV6-4	TRBJ2-3	NA	few	CASSDEASTDTQYF	TGTGCCAGCAGTGACGAGGCCAGCACAGATACGCAGTATTTT
TRBV19	TRBJ2-1	TRBD2	NA	CASGTSAYNEQFF	TGTGCCAGCGGGACTAGCGCTTACAATGAGCAGTTCTTC
TRBV10-3	TRBJ2-1	TRBD2	NA	CAIQSSGGKNEQFF	TGTGCCATCCAAAGCAGCGGGGGAAAGAATGAGCAGTTCTTC
TRBV7-3	TRBJ2-1	TRBD1	NA	CASSWGQGTDQFF	TGTGCCAGCAGCTGGGGACAGGGGACGGACCAGTTCTTC
TRBV5-1	TRBJ2-7	TRBD1	many	CASSLDRGNYEQYF	TGCGCCAGCAGCTTGGACAGGGGAAACTACGAGCAGTACTTC
TRBV19	TRBJ1-5	NA	NA	CASSIGGVHNQPQHF	TGTGCCAGTAGTATCGGCGGAGTACACAATCAGCCCCAGCATTTT
TRBV30	TRBJ1-3	TRBD1	NA	CAWSVLQGARTGNTIYF	TGTGCCTGGAGTGTCCTACAGGGGGCTAGGACTGGAAACACCATATATTTT
TRBV9	TRBJ2-1	NA	NA	CASSVAGNEQFF	TGTGCCAGCAGCGTAGCCGGTAATGAGCAGTTCTTC
TRBV6-5	TRBJ1-6	NA	once	CASHAGSSYNSPLHF	TGTGCCAGCCACGCCGGGAGCTCCTATAATTCACCCCTCCACTTT